The 10 T cell receptor beta chains below come from one sample, sequenced in a study of response to subunit inactivated influenza vaccine (dated by TCRdb to the late 2010s). Library creation used RT-PCR. The instrument given in TCRdb is Illumina HiSeq 2500. The public sequencing data were trimmed at Q25 with fastp and processed into clonotypes with MiXCR by TCRdb, which kept only in-frame beta chains. Rows with a matching CDR3 protein are joined into one entry that keeps the most common DNA and genes. Counted in this sample were 800,000 to 1,000,000 distinct CDR3 sequences; roughly 20% of them appeared once. The ten largest clonotypes hold 10% of the sample. The sequencing here drew on PBMCs from blood, taken approximately 5 days after vaccination. These receptors were obtained from a man in his fifties who received an inactivated influenza vaccine. Donor details come from another sample of the same person, matched by shared clones.

This clonotype was counted ten times or more. The rearrangement joins TRBV2 to TRBJ1-3; no clear D. V gave up 6 bases and J gave up 4 bases, with 13 bases separating them. The CDR3 is 14 residues long. Germline lookup yields CDR1 SNHLY and CDR2 FYNNEI. In DNA, the CDR3 is TGTGCCAGCAGAGCTAACTTAAGGGGAAACACCATATATTTT. It encodes CASRANLRGNTIYF.

The genes are TRBV12-3 or TRBV12-4 and TRBJ2-5; no clear D. This CDR3 has 15 amino acids. Deletions cut 0 bases from V and 1 base from J, with 9 bases between. The CDR3 region has the DNA TGTGCCAGCAGTTTAGCGCGGTTCCCCCAAGAGACCCAGTACTTC. This gives the protein CASSLARFPQETQYF.

This sequence joins TRBV7-8 and TRBJ2-3; D unresolved. V shed 5 bases and J shed 6 bases, with 12 bases lying between them. The CDR3 has 13 residues. The germline gives CDR1 SGHVS, CDR2 FQNEAQ. This CDR3 reads CASSLGQWDTQYF. Here the CDR3 DNA reads TGTGCCAGCAGCCTAGGCCAGTGGGATACGCAGTATTTT.

Of note for this clonotype: This may be a read error: a much more frequent sequence differs by one nucleotide. The final CDR3 position lacks the conserved phenylalanine or tryptophan, pointing to a likely read error. The chain carries TRBV29-1 and TRBJ2-5, with 8 nucleotides matching TRBD1. The J segment lost 0 bases and the V segment lost 4 bases, leaving 4 bases of the junction unmatched. This CDR3 has 14 amino acids. Germline assignment: CDR1 SQVTM and CDR2 ANQGSEA. The CDR3 here is CSVGTGSHQETQYL. In DNA form, the CDR3 reads TGCAGCGTTGGGACAGGGAGTCACCAAGAGACCCAGTACTTA.

There are many counts of this clonotype. The J gene is TRBJ2-2, the V gene TRBV27; D possibly corresponds to TRBD2 (5 bases). Germline CDR1 is MNHEY and CDR2 is SMNVEV (reference sequence). Trimming removed 7 bases at V and 2 bases at J, with 11 bases between. This CDR3 is built from 14 residues. This CDR3 is CASKAAGNTGELFF. The CDR3 nucleotides read TGTGCCAGCAAAGCCGCGGGCAACACCGGGGAGCTGTTTTTT.

V and J are TRBV20-1 and TRBJ2-2; weak D call: TRBD2 (5 bases). This CDR3 contains 18 residues. Trimming removed 1 base at V and 2 bases at J, with 20 bases between. CDR1 and CDR2 (germline): DFQATT, SNEGSKA (reference sequence). The CDR3 reads CSARVIHGGSANTGELFF. In DNA form, the CDR3 reads TGCAGTGCTAGAGTTATCCACGGCGGTAGCGCAAACACCGGGGAGCTGTTTTTT.

This clonotype has a count of ten or more. The chain employs TRBV5-1 and TRBJ1-2; possible D gene TRBD1, 5 bases. CDR3 length: 15 residues. Trimming cost V 0 bases and J 4 bases, with 13 bases left between them. Germline V gene lookup returns CDR1 SGHRS and CDR2 YFSETQ. The CDR3 DNA sequence: TGCGCCAGCAGCTTGGTGGCCGACAGATCCTATGGCTACACCTTC. Protein product: CASSLVADRSYGYTF.

The gene calls are TRBV5-1 and TRBJ2-5; 8 nucleotides align to TRBD2. This CDR3 spans 14 amino acids. Germline loops: CDR1 SGHRS, CDR2 YFSETQ. Trimming took 6 bases from V and 4 from J; bases not matched to a gene: 8. Here the CDR3 DNA reads TGCGCCAGCACTACGTCGGGAGGGATAGAGACCCAGTACTTC. This translates into CASTTSGGIETQYF.

This clonotype was seen at least ten times. The rearrangement links TRBV29-1 to TRBJ2-7, with a weak D call TRBD2 (5 bases). Germline values: CDR1 SQVTM, CDR2 ANQGSEA. Trimming cost V 4 bases and J 1 base, with 14 bases left between them. CDR3 length: 14 residues. CDR3 sequence (DNA): TGCAGCGTTGTAGGTTCAACGGGGTCCTACGAGCAGTACTTC. Protein product: CSVVGSTGSYEQYF.

The genes are TRBV7-9 and TRBJ1-1; TRBD1 is a possible D gene (5 bases). Trimming took off 3 bases at V and 4 bases at J, with 9 bases between the two ends. CDR3 length: 13 residues. The germline V gene has CDR1 SEHNR and CDR2 FQNEAQ (reference sequence). DNA of the CDR3: TGTGCCAGCAGCTTTACAGGTGTCACTGAAGCTTTCTTT. Its protein is CASSFTGVTEAFF.